Sequencing of this TCR beta chain was carried out in a study of T-cell memory formation after mild COVID-19. Study at large: TCR clusters were mostly confined to one donor each. Study observations and caveats: Contracting clones from day 15 to 85 had balanced CD4/CD8; later expanders favoured CD4+.

Trimming removed 5 bases from V and 8 bases from J, with 18 bases in between. This CDR3 contains 14 residues. Germline CDR1 and CDR2: PRHDT and FYEKMQ (reference sequence). One entry per CDR3 protein results from TCRdb running MiXCR on the 5' RACE reads. The sample shows some 210,000 distinct CDR3 sequences, around 18% of them seen only once. Worth noting for this clonotype: The target antigen is unknown.

The chain is built from TRBV13 and TRBJ1-2; tentatively, D is TRBD1 (5 bases). The sample comprised PBMCs or a T cell subset sorted from them (not recorded which). This clonotype originated in an adult woman who had mild COVID-19 (a few samples of this study predate the infection). Cell type and time point are not known. The DNA of the CDR3 is TGTGCCAGCAGCATCACAGGACCCTTGCGGGGCTACACCTTC. Translation: CASSITGPLRGYTF. Based on the CDR3 plus reference TRBV13 and TRBJ1-2, the full variable domain is AAGVIQSPRHLIKEKRETATLKCYPIPRHDTVYWYQQGPGQDPQFLISFYEKMQSDKGSIPDRFSAQQFSDYHSELNMSSLELGDSALYFCASSITGPLRGYTFGSGTRLTVV.